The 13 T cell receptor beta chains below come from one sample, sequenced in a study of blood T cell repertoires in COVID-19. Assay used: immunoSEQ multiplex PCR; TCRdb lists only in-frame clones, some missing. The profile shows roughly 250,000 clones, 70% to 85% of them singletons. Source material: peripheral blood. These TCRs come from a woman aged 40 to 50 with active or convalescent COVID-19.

The CDR3 DNA follows: TGTGCCACGAGCCTCGGACTCTACGAGCAGTACTTC. Translation: CATSLGLYEQYF. The chain has TRBV10-3 and TRBJ2-7, with D perhaps matching TRBD2 (5 bases). Trimming took 10 bases from V and 3 from J, leaving 13 bases between them. The CDR3 is 12 residues long. Germline CDR1 ENHRY, CDR2 SYGVKD.

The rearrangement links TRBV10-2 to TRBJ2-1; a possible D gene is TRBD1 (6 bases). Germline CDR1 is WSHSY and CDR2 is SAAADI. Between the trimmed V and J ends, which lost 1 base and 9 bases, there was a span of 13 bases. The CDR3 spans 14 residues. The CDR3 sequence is CASSEYRDNGEQFF. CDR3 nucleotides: TGCGCCAGCAGTGAGTACAGGGATAACGGTGAGCAGTTCTTC.

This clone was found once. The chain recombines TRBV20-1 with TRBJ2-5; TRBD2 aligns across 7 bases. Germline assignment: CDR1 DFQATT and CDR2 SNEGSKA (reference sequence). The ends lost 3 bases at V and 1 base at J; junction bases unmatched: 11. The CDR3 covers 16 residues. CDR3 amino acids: CSASSPPSGVQETQYF. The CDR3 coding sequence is TGCAGTGCTAGTAGTCCGCCTAGCGGTGTCCAAGAGACCCAGTACTTC.

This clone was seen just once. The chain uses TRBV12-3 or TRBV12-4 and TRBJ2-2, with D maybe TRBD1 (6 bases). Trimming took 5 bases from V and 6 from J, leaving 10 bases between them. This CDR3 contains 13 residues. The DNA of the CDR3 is TGTGCCAGCAGTCCGCGACAGGCCGGGGAGCTGTTTTTT. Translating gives CASSPRQAGELFF.

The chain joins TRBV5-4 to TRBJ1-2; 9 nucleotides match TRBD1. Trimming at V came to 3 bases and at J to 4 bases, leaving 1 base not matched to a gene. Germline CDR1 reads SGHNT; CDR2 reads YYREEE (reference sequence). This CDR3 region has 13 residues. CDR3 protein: CASSSTGGYGYTF. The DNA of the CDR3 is TGTGCCAGCAGCTCGACAGGGGGCTATGGCTACACCTTC.

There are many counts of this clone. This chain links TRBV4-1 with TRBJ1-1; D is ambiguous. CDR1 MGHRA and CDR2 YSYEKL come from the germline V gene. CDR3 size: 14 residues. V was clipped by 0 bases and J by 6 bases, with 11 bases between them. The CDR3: CASSQDQVFAEAFF. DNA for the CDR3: TGCGCCAGCAGCCAAGATCAGGTTTTCGCTGAAGCTTTCTTT.

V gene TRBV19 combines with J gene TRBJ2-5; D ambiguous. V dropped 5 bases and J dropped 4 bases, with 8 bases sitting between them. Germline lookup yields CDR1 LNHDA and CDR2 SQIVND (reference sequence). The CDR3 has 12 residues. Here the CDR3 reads CASSPLGETQYF. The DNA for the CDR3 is TGTGCCAGTAGTCCCCTCGGAGAGACCCAGTACTTC.

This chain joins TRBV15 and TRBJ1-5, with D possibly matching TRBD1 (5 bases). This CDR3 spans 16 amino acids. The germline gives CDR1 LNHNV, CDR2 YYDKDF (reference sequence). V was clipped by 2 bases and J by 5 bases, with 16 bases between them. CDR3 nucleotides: TGTGCCACCAGCAGACTCTCGGAGGGGCTCGATCAGCCCCAGCATTTT. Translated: CATSRLSEGLDQPQHF.

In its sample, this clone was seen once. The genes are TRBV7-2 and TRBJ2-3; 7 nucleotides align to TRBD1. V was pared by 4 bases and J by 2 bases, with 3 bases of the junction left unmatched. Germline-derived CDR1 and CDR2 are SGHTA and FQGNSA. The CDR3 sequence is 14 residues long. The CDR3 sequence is CASSSGQSTDTQYF. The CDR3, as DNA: TGTGCCAGCAGCTCGGGACAGTCCACAGATACGCAGTATTTT.

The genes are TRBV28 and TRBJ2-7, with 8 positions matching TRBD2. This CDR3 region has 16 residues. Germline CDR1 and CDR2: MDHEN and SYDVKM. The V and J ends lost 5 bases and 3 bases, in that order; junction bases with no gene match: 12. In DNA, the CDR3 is TGTGCCAGCAGTACCCGGGGTAGCGGGAATCACTACGAGCAGTACTTC. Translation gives CASSTRGSGNHYEQYF.

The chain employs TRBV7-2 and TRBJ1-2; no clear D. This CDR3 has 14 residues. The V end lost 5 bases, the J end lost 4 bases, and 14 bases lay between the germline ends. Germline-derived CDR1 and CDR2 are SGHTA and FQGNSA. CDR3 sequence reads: CASSNDYTTYGYTF. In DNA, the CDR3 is TGTGCCAGCAGCAATGACTACACCACCTATGGCTACACCTTC.

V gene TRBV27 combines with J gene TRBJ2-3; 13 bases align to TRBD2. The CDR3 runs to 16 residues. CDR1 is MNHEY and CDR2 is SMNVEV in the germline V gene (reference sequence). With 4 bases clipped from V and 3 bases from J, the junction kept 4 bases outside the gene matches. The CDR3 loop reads CASSSLTSGGTDTQYF. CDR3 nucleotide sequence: TGTGCCAGCAGTTCCCTGACTAGCGGGGGGACAGATACGCAGTATTTT.

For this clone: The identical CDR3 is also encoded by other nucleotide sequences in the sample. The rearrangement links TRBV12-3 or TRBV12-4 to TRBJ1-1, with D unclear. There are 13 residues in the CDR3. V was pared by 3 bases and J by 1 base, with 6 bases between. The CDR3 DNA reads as TGTGCCAGCAGTTTGACGGGGAACACTGAAGCTTTCTTT. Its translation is CASSLTGNTEAFF.